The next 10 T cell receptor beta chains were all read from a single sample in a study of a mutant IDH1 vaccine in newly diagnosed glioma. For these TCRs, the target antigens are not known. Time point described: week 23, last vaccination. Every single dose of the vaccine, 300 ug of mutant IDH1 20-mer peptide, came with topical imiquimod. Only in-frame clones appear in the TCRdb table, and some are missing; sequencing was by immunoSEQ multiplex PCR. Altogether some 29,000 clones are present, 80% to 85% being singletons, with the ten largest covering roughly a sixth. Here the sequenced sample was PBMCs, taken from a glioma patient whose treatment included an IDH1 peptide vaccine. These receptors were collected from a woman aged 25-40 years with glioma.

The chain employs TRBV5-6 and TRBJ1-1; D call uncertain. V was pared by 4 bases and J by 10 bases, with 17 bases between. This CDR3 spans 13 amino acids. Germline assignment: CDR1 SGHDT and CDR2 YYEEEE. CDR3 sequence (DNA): TGTGCCAGCAGCCGGGGAGAGGGTTTCATAGCTTTCTTT. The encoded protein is CASSRGEGFIAFF. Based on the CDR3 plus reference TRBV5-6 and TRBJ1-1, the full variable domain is DAGVTQSPTHLIKTRGQQVTLRCSPKSGHDTVSWYQQALGQGPQFIFQYYEEEERQRGNFPDRFSGHQFPNYSSELNVNALLLGDSALYLCASSRGEGFIAFFGQGTRLTVV.

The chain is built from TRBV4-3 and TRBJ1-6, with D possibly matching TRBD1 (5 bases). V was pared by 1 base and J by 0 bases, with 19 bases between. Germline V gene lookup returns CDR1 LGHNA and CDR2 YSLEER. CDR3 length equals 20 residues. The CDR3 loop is CASSQVADGAGASYNSPLHF. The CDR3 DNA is TGCGCCAGCAGCCAAGTAGCGGACGGGGCCGGAGCCTCCTATAATTCACCCCTCCACTTT.

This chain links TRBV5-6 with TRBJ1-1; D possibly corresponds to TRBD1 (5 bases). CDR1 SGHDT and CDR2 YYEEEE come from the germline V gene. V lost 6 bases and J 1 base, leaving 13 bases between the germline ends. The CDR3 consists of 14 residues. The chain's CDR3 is CASTRENRNTEAFF. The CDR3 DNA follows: TGTGCCAGCACCAGGGAGAACCGGAACACTGAAGCTTTCTTT.

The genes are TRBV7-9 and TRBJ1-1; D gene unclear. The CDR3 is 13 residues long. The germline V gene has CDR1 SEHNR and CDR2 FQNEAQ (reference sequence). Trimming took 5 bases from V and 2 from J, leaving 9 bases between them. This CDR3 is CASSRPGNTEAFF. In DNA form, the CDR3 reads TGTGCCAGCAGCCGCCCGGGAAACACTGAAGCTTTCTTT.

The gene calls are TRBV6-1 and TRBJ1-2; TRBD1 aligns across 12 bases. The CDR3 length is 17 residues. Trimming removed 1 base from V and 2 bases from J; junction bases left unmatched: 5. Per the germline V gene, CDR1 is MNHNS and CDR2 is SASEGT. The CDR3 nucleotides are TGTGCCAGCAGTGAAGTACTGGGACAGGGGGCCAACTATGGCTACACCTTC. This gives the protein CASSEVLGQGANYGYTF.

The CDR3 reads CASSGGPVPFAFF. The CDR3 bases are TGTGCCAGCAGTGGAGGGCCAGTCCCTTTTGCTTTCTTT. The rearrangement uses TRBV2 and TRBJ1-1, with D hard to call. Trimming took 4 bases from V and 11 from J, leaving 17 bases between them. Per the germline V gene, CDR1 is SNHLY and CDR2 is FYNNEI. This CDR3 is 13 amino acids long.

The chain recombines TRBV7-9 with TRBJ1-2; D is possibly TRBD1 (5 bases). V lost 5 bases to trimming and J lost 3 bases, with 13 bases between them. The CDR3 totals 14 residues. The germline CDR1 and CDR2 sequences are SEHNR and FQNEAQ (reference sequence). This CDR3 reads CASSPVGVDYGYTF. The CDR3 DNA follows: TGTGCCAGCAGCCCCGTGGGGGTAGACTATGGCTACACCTTC.

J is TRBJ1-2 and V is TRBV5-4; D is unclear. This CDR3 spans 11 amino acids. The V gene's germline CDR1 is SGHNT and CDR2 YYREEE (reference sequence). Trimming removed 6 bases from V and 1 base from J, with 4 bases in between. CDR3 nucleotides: TGTGCCAGCAAAGATAACTATGGCTACACCTTC. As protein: CASKDNYGYTF.

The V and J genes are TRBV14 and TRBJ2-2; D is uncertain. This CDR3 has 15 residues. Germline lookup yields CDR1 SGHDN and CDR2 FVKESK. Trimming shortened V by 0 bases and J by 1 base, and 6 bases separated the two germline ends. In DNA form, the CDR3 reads TGTGCCAGCAGCCAAGATGCCCTGAACACCGGGGAGCTGTTTTTT. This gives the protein CASSQDALNTGELFF.

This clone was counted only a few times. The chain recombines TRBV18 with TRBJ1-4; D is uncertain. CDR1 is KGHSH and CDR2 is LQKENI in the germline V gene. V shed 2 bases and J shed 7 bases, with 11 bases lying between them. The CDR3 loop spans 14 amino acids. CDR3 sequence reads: CASSPLGSGEKLFF. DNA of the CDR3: TGTGCCAGCTCACCATTGGGAAGTGGTGAAAAACTGTTTTTT.